The rows below give T cell receptor beta chains drawn from one sample of a study of T cells after yellow fever vaccination. TCRdb reprocessed the 5' RACE reads with MiXCR, giving one entry per CDR3 protein. This sample has over 110,000 distinct CDR3 sequences, with roughly 8% found just once. Sequences were derived from CD4+ T cells sorted from PBMCs, sampled 5 days after the yellow fever booster vaccination. The source is a man aged 30 to 39 who received the YFV17D yellow fever vaccine. Both conserved end residues are part of each CDR3. D genes are given only for firm matches. For some rows the clone size is stated as once, few or many, or as a class when expanded; others skip it.

V gene	J gene	D gene	clone size	CDR3 DNA	CDR3 protein
TRBV20-1	TRBJ2-1	NA	many	TGCAGTGCTAGAGACCGCCTTAGGGGTAATGAGCAGTTCTTC	CSARDRLRGNEQFF
TRBV5-1	TRBJ2-5	NA	many	TGCGCCAGCAGCACCTCCCATCCGGCCGGGCGAGAGACCCAGTACTTC	CASSTSHPAGRETQYF
TRBV20-1	TRBJ2-5	NA	many	TGCAGTGCTATCCGCAGGGGAGAGACCCAGTACTTC	CSAIRRGETQYF
TRBV20-1	TRBJ2-7	TRBD2	many	TGCAGTGCTAACCCTCTAGCGGGAGGGCTGGGGGAGCAGTACTTC	CSANPLAGGLGEQYF
TRBV5-6	TRBJ2-3	NA	NA	TGTGCCAGCAGCCTTAGTTCGCGAGCAGATACGCAGTATTTT	CASSLSSRADTQYF
TRBV9	TRBJ2-7	NA	many	TGTGCCAGCAGCGCTGGAACAGGGTTCTACGAGCAGTACTTC	CASSAGTGFYEQYF
TRBV7-6	TRBJ2-1	NA	many	TGTGCCAGCAGCTTAATGGGAAACAATGAGCAGTTCTTC	CASSLMGNNEQFF
TRBV7-2	TRBJ2-5	NA	many	TGTGCCAGCCAAGAGTTCGAGACCCAGTACTTC	CASQEFETQYF
TRBV6-1	TRBJ2-2	NA	many	TGTGCCAGCATGGCAGCGAACACCGGGGAGCTGTTTTTT	CASMAANTGELFF
TRBV20-1	TRBJ2-1	NA	many	TGCAGTGCTAAGGGGGTTGGCCATGAGCAGTTCTTC	CSAKGVGHEQFF
TRBV5-1	TRBJ1-1	NA	NA	TGCGCCAGCGGCCGGGGAGGGGGGAACACTGAAGCTTTCTTT	CASGRGGGNTEAFF
TRBV7-6	TRBJ1-4	TRBD1	many	TGTGCCAGCAGCTTATCAGGACAGGGGAAGAGTGAAAAACTGTTTTTT	CASSLSGQGKSEKLFF
TRBV6-1	TRBJ2-5	NA	NA	TGTGCCAGCAGCCACCCAGCGGGACAAGGCGGGACCCAGTACTTC	CASSHPAGQGGTQYF
TRBV15	TRBJ2-1	NA	many	TGTGCCACCAGCCCCTCAGGGCTGCTCGGCCGGAATGAGCAGTTCTTC	CATSPSGLLGRNEQFF
TRBV7-2	TRBJ1-5	NA	many	TGTGCCAGCAGCTTAATGGGGGCTGGCCAGCCCCAGCATTTT	CASSLMGAGQPQHF
TRBV5-6	TRBJ2-5	TRBD1	many	TGTGCCAGCAGCTCAAACGGACAGGGCGAGACCCAGTACTTC	CASSSNGQGETQYF
TRBV7-2	TRBJ2-7	NA	few	TGTGCCAGCAGCACCGCTGGGCCCCCTCGGGACGAGCAGTACTTC	CASSTAGPPRDEQYF
TRBV12-3/TRBV12-4	TRBJ2-1	NA	many	TGTGCCAGCGCGGAACAGAATTACAATGAGCAGTTCTTC	CASAEQNYNEQFF
TRBV7-2	TRBJ2-7	NA	many	TGTGCCAGCAGCCGCAGTTCCTACGAGCAGTACTTC	CASSRSSYEQYF
TRBV30	TRBJ2-3	TRBD1	many	TGTGCCTGGAGAAGACAGGGGCCCGGGGATACGCAGTATTTT	CAWRRQGPGDTQYF
TRBV20-1	TRBJ2-1	TRBD1	many	TGCAGTGCCCCGACAGGGGGTTACAACGAGCAGTTCTTC	CSAPTGGYNEQFF
TRBV18	TRBJ1-5	TRBD1	many	TGTGCCAGCTCACCGGACAGGGTTAGTCAGCCCCAGCATTTT	CASSPDRVSQPQHF
TRBV12-3/TRBV12-4	TRBJ2-7	TRBD1	many	TGTGCCAGCAGGCAGGGGGTTAACTGGGACGAGCAGTACTTC	CASRQGVNWDEQYF
TRBV5-5	TRBJ2-5	TRBD2	many	TGTGCCAGCAGGACGGGACTAGCGTCGGAGACCCAGTACTTC	CASRTGLASETQYF
TRBV27	TRBJ2-1	TRBD1	many	TGTGCCAGCAGTTCCTCGGGCCTACAGGGGAATGAGCAGTTCTTC	CASSSSGLQGNEQFF
TRBV29-1	TRBJ1-2	NA	many	TGCAGCGTTGAACTTCGACGGGCCGAAGCCTATGGCTACACCTTC	CSVELRRAEAYGYTF
TRBV11-2	TRBJ2-7	TRBD2	many	TGTGCCAGCAGCTTAGATCCGTGGGAGGGGTCCTACGAGCAGTACTTC	CASSLDPWEGSYEQYF
TRBV7-8	TRBJ2-2	NA	many	TGTGCCAGCAGCCGTCTGGCGGGTGTGAACACCGGGGAGCTGTTTTTT	CASSRLAGVNTGELFF
TRBV7-2	TRBJ1-1	NA	many	TGTGCCAGCAGCTTAACGGCGGCAGGGGTGTTTGGCACTGAAGCTTTCTTT	CASSLTAAGVFGTEAFF
TRBV28	TRBJ2-5	TRBD2	many	TGTGCCAGCAGCCGAGCGGGGACCCAAGAGACCCAGTACTTC	CASSRAGTQETQYF
TRBV5-5	TRBJ1-5	NA	few	TGTGCCAGCAGCCCACAAGGGACAACTGCAAATCAGCCCCAGCATTTT	CASSPQGTTANQPQHF
TRBV18	TRBJ2-7	NA	many	TGTGCCAGCTCACCAAGTATGACGGGTAACGAGCAGTACTTC	CASSPSMTGNEQYF
TRBV18	TRBJ2-1	TRBD2	many	TGTGCCAGCTCACACCCCGGCGGGAGCTCCTACAATGAGCAGTTCTTC	CASSHPGGSSYNEQFF
TRBV9	TRBJ2-1	NA	NA	TGTGCCAGCAGCGTAGTAGGGAGCGATGAGCAGTTCTTC	CASSVVGSDEQFF
TRBV7-8	TRBJ2-1	NA	many	TGTGCCAGCACCCCAGTCTCGGGGGGCGGGGCTGAGCAGTTCTTC	CASTPVSGGGAEQFF
TRBV20-1	TRBJ2-5	NA	many	TGCAGTGCTTGGGACCTTTTCCGCCACAAGAGAACCCAGTACTTC	CSAWDLFRHKRTQYF
TRBV20-1	TRBJ2-3	TRBD2	many	TGCAGTGCTAGAGGAGCGGGAGCCGGAGATACGCAGTATTTT	CSARGAGAGDTQYF
TRBV20-1	TRBJ2-7	NA	many	TGCAGTGCAACGGGAGTCGGAACCTACGAGCAGTACTTC	CSATGVGTYEQYF
TRBV30	TRBJ2-7	TRBD2	many	TGTGCCTGGAGGCCGGGGCGGGCGGGAGCGTACGAGCAGTACTTC	CAWRPGRAGAYEQYF